This T cell receptor beta chain comes out of a study of tumor-infiltrating lymphocytes in localized non-small cell lung cancer (dated by TCRdb to the early 2020s). Turning to the overall study: The cohort included patients whose samples were collected after neoadjuvant chemotherapy, as well as both smokers and never-smokers and several histologies. Resected tumor tissue and uninvolved lung tissue described as non-adjacent to the tumor were contributed by each patient, with both tissues obtained from the same patient. The same patients underwent several integrated assays, with TCR sequencing performed together with flow cytometry, multiplex immunofluorescence, RNA-seq, exome sequencing and proteomics. The overall ICON cohort was composed of around 150 surgical patients with localized non-small cell lung cancer whose tumors were resected. For 55 patients, immunoSEQ T-cell fraction was compared between paired tumor and uninvolved lung. Here is what the overall study found, with its caveats: Assay coverage differed among patients according to how much tissue was available, so only a subset of the cohort had TCR sequencing. Different pieces of the same tissue were used for different assays, so technical variation could not be separated from intratumor heterogeneity. TCRbeta sequencing supported higher T cell infiltration in tumors than in uninvolved lung tissue, consistent with immunofluorescence CD3 counts. TCR-derived T-cell fraction did not differ between the flow cytometry-defined immunotypes IM1 (good prognosis) and IM2 (poor prognosis).

Patient enrollment in ICON started in early 2016, and the final patient was enrolled in 2018. Fresh tumor and matched uninvolved tissue for in-depth immune analyses, including TCR sequencing, were collected from a subcohort of 76 patients. DNA isolated from bulk tissue, without cell sorting, was used for TCR sequencing. Deletion took 3 bases off V and 2 bases off J, with a span of 10 bases between the germline ends. The germline V gene (reference sequence) sets CDR1 to LNHDA and CDR2 to SQIVND. Including cysteine and phenylalanine, the CDR3 has 14 amino acids. Only the CDR3 DNA stays, 42 bases, in frame from base 1. The T-cell fraction in tumor and uninvolved lung tissue was provided by TCR sequencing with the immunoSEQ assay. Per the original workflow: For survival analysis, patients were divided into high (upper tertile) and low (lower two tertiles) T-cell fraction groups, which were compared by log-rank test. A signed-rank test was used to check for differences in T-cell fraction between paired tumor and uninvolved lung. Held by TCRdb, this immuneACCESS table contains in-frame sequences only and omits some clones. Under half of the omission traces to an unresolved V gene where checked; the cause of the rest is unknown. V and J calls and clone size follow that table, whereas D and trimming were derived from the DNA. This sample comprises 9,200 or so clones, 70% to 85% of them detected only once. The leading ten clones occupy about 6.9% of the sample.

This clone was counted between two and nine times. What antigen it recognizes has not been identified. Qualities for individual bases were not recorded, and no much larger clone is one base off. The receptor was isolated from a human donor with non-small cell lung cancer. Recombination joined TRBV19 with TRBJ1-1, with an unclear D gene assignment. Input material: uninvolved lung tissue not adjacent to the tumor. The encoded CDR3 is CASSIVAGNTEAFF. The DNA sequence is as follows: TGTGCCAGTAGTATCGTGGCAGGTAACACTGAAGCTTTCTTT.